The text below deals with one TCR beta chain. Terminally differentiated effector memory CD45RA+ cells were excluded from the naive CD8 cells, which were CD45RO-negative and positively selected for CCR7. The sample comes from a study of shared clonotypes between healthy human individuals. The V end lost 5 bases, the J end lost 1 base, and 14 bases lay between the germline ends. The CDR3 runs 16 residues. Germline-derived CDR1 and CDR2 are SGHVS and FNYEAQ. The data were produced by immunoSEQ multiplex PCR, yet TCRdb's version contains in-frame clones alone and is incomplete. The sample holds about 800,000 clones; about 97% are singletons and the top ten take about 0.21%.

This receptor was taken from a man under 40 in good health. Material: naive CD8+ T cells sorted from blood. The gene calls are TRBV7-6 and TRBJ2-2; tentative D call: TRBD2 (6 bases). In DNA, the CDR3 is TGTGCCAGCAGCCCCCATCCCGGGGGGAACACCGGGGAGCTGTTTTTT. It yields the protein CASSPHPGGNTGELFF.